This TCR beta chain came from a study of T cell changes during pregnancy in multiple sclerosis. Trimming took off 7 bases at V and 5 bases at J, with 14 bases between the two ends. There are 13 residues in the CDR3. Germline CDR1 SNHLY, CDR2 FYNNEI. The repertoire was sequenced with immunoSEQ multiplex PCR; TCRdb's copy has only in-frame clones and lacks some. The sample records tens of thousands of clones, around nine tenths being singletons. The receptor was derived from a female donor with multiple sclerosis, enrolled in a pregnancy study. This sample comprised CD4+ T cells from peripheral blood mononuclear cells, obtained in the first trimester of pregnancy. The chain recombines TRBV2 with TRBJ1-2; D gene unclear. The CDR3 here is CASIGEPIYGYTF. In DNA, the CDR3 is TGTGCCAGCATAGGAGAGCCGATATATGGCTACACCTTC.